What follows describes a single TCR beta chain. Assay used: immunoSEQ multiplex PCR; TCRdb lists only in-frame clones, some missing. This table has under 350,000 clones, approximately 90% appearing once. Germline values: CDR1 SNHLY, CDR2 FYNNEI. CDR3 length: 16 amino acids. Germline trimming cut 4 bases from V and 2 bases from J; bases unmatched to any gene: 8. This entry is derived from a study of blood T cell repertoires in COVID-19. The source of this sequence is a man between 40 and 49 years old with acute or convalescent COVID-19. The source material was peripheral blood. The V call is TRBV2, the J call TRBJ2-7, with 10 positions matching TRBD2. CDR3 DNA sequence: TGTGCCAGCAGTGGGTTCCTAGCGGGGGAGACCTACGAGCAGTACTTC. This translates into CASSGFLAGETYEQYF.